This is a list of T cell receptor beta chains from one sample in a study of response to subunit inactivated influenza vaccine. TCRdb recomputed calls from the RT-PCR reads with MiXCR, one row per CDR3 protein. The table lists 400,000 to 650,000 distinct CDR3 sequences, more than 7% of them singletons. Material: PBMCs from blood, obtained 23 to 25 months after vaccination. The source of these receptors is a man in his fifties or sixties who received an inactivated influenza vaccine. Both conserved end residues are part of each CDR3. D genes are given only for firm matches. Clone size, where shown, is once, few, many, or a class for clones that have expanded.

clone size: many; V gene: TRBV29-1; J gene: TRBJ2-3; D gene: TRBD2; CDR3 protein: CSVLLAGQRVPYF; CDR3 DNA: TGCAGCGTACTACTAGCGGGGCAACGGGTGCCGTATTTT
clone size: -; V gene: TRBV5-1; J gene: TRBJ2-5; D gene: -; CDR3 protein: CASSSQIQETQYF; CDR3 DNA: TGCGCCAGCAGCTCGCAGATCCAAGAGACCCAGTACTTC
clone size: many; V gene: TRBV6-2/TRBV6-3; J gene: TRBJ2-7; D gene: -; CDR3 protein: CASSYSLQEGEQYF; CDR3 DNA: TGTGCCAGCAGTTACTCCCTCCAGGAGGGCGAGCAGTACTTC
clone size: -; V gene: TRBV15; J gene: TRBJ2-1; D gene: -; CDR3 protein: CATSRGLSYNEQFF; CDR3 DNA: TGTGCCACCAGCAGGGGACTGTCCTACAATGAGCAGTTCTTC
clone size: -; V gene: TRBV6-1; J gene: TRBJ1-2; D gene: -; CDR3 protein: CASSKQDTNYGYGYTF; CDR3 DNA: TGTGCCAGCAGTAAACAGGACACGAACTATGGCTATGGCTACACCTTC
clone size: few; V gene: TRBV7-2; J gene: TRBJ2-7; D gene: TRBD2; CDR3 protein: CASSADGGFSYEQYF; CDR3 DNA: TGTGCCAGCAGCGCCGACGGGGGGTTCTCCTACGAGCAGTACTTC
clone size: many; V gene: TRBV12-3/TRBV12-4; J gene: TRBJ1-5; D gene: TRBD1; CDR3 protein: CASSSDRGPSNQPQHF; CDR3 DNA: TGTGCCAGCAGTTCTGACAGGGGCCCTAGCAATCAGCCCCAGCATTTT
clone size: -; V gene: TRBV7-2; J gene: TRBJ2-5; D gene: -; CDR3 protein: CASSLQVLRETQYF; CDR3 DNA: TGTGCCAGCAGCTTACAGGTTTTGCGGGAGACCCAGTACTTC
clone size: -; V gene: TRBV12-3/TRBV12-4; J gene: TRBJ2-7; D gene: TRBD1; CDR3 protein: CASSLGVRGPYEQYF; CDR3 DNA: TGTGCCAGCAGTTTAGGCGTCAGGGGGCCCTACGAGCAGTACTTC
clone size: few; V gene: TRBV4-2; J gene: TRBJ2-7; D gene: -; CDR3 protein: CASSQVGTLSEQYF; CDR3 DNA: TGTGCCAGCAGCCAAGTCGGGACCCTCTCCGAGCAGTACTTC
clone size: many; V gene: TRBV9; J gene: TRBJ1-2; D gene: -; CDR3 protein: CASSVLTGRNYGYTF; CDR3 DNA: TGTGCCAGCAGCGTCCTTACGGGGAGGAACTATGGCTACACCTTC
clone size: few; V gene: TRBV20-1; J gene: TRBJ1-5; D gene: TRBD1; CDR3 protein: CSARDPDRASNQPQHF; CDR3 DNA: TGCAGTGCTAGAGATCCCGACAGGGCTAGCAATCAGCCCCAGCATTTT
clone size: -; V gene: TRBV28; J gene: TRBJ2-7; D gene: -; CDR3 protein: CASSPRGSLANEQYF; CDR3 DNA: TGTGCCAGCAGCCCCCGGGGGAGCCTGGCTAATGAGCAGTACTTC
clone size: many; V gene: TRBV15; J gene: TRBJ2-7; D gene: TRBD2; CDR3 protein: CATRTSGTSYEQYF; CDR3 DNA: TGTGCCACCCGGACTAGCGGGACCTCCTACGAGCAGTACTTC
clone size: -; V gene: TRBV7-2; J gene: TRBJ1-2; D gene: -; CDR3 protein: CASSPMTDYGYTF; CDR3 DNA: TGTGCCAGCAGCCCCATGACAGACTATGGCTACACCTTC
clone size: -; V gene: TRBV7-3; J gene: TRBJ2-3; D gene: -; CDR3 protein: CASSLNGQDTQYF; CDR3 DNA: TGTGCCAGCAGCTTAAACGGACAAGATACGCAGTATTTT
clone size: few; V gene: TRBV20-1; J gene: TRBJ2-1; D gene: TRBD2; CDR3 protein: CSARDRRAGVSEFF; CDR3 DNA: TGCAGTGCTAGAGATAGGAGGGCGGGGGTAAGCGAGTTCTTC